This T cell receptor beta chain appears in the sequencing data of a study of cytomegalovirus exposure and HLA in healthy donors. Study-wide background: Falling in the Caucasian-associated ancestry cluster were about four fifths of approximately 400 genotyped donors.

Notes on this clone: One junction end does not reproduce the germline sequence, and a read error may be involved.

13 Jbeta primers and 60 Vbeta primers were used for the PCR. In the source study's methods: Among the unique TCR beta chains that a later analysis counted, about 79 million in all, about 11 million were shared. The repertoire was sequenced with immunoSEQ multiplex PCR; TCRdb's copy has only in-frame clones and lacks some. The V and J calls and clone size come from that table; D and trimming were worked out from the DNA. The sample lists fewer than 120,000 clones; over 60% were seen once. The receptor was derived from a woman aged 55-75 years in good health and CMV-seropositive. The source material was PBMCs.

The CDR3 region is CSSSLVAGGPDEQYF. CDR3 DNA sequence: TGTTCCAGCAGCTTAGTCGCGGGAGGGCCCGACGAGCAGTACTTC. The chain joins TRBV7-9 to TRBJ2-7; 9 nucleotides line up with TRBD2. CDR1 and CDR2 from the germline V gene are SEHNR and FQNEAQ (reference sequence). The CDR3 spans 15 residues.